This TCR beta chain originates from a study of PD-1 blockade in classical Hodgkin lymphoma. Method: immunoSEQ multiplex PCR; TCRdb's copy keeps in-frame clones and lacks some. This table has about 93,000 clones, more than 80% appearing once. This clone was counted a few times. Each patient experienced a relapse that followed autologous stem cell transplantation, and brentuximab vedotin exposure varied. The ends were cut back, 7 bases at V and 8 bases at J, with 27 bases in the middle. The CDR3 sequence is 16 residues long. Germline CDR1 and CDR2: MNHEY and SMNVEV (reference sequence). The receptor was isolated from a human donor with classical Hodgkin lymphoma. Sequenced here: peripheral blood mononuclear cells (PBMCs), sampled before the second cycle of nivolumab. This sequence joins TRBV27 and TRBJ2-7; D may correspond to TRBD1 or TRBD2 (6 bases each). CDR3 amino acids: CASISLGGGAKGKQYF. The CDR3, as DNA: TGTGCCAGCATTTCCTTGGGGGGCGGAGCCAAGGGGAAGCAGTACTTC.